One sample yielded the 29 T cell receptor beta chains listed below, sequenced in a study of beta chain features in type 1 diabetes. Overall study findings and caveats: In every one of the four CD4+ subsets, TCRB CDR3s were moderately but significantly shorter in Type 1 diabetes patients.

Every isolated RNA sample was fully reverse transcribed, so sequencing captured expressed TCRB transcripts. Clones were read by immunoSEQ multiplex PCR, and TCRdb kept only the in-frame ones, dropping some. In the table there are over 100,000 clones, about a sixth of which are singletons. The antigens for these receptors are not known. The sample comprised central memory CD4+ T cells from blood. The receptors originated from a man between 25 and 39 years old with type 1 diabetes.

The chain joins TRBV6-5 to TRBJ2-6; D is unclear. V dropped 6 bases and J dropped 0 bases, with 9 bases sitting between them. This CDR3 region has 15 residues. Germline CDR1 and CDR2: MNHEY and SVGAGI. CDR3 DNA: TGTGCCAGCAGCCGGGTCAGCTCTGGGGCCAACGTCCTGACTTTC. Its translation is CASSRVSSGANVLTF.

V gene TRBV6-1 combines with J gene TRBJ2-5; a possible D gene is TRBD1 (6 bases). V lost 4 bases to trimming and J lost 4 bases, with 13 bases between them. Germline CDR1 reads MNHNS; CDR2 reads SASEGT. The CDR3 runs to 14 residues. The CDR3 here is CASSVNGGGETQYF. Written as DNA, the CDR3 is TGTGCCAGCAGTGTTAATGGGGGCGGAGAGACCCAGTACTTC.

This clone was counted a few times. The chain carries TRBV5-1 and TRBJ2-7; D is tentatively TRBD1 or TRBD2 (6 bases each). CDR1 is SGHRS and CDR2 is YFSETQ in the germline V gene. This CDR3 is built from 15 residues. V lost 3 bases, J lost 6 bases, and 19 bases lay in between. This CDR3 is CASSSRRRGLSEQYF. The CDR3 DNA is TGCGCCAGCAGCTCCCGTCGTCGGGGGCTCTCCGAGCAGTACTTC.

This chain joins TRBV7-3 and TRBJ2-3; 7 bases are a match to TRBD1. V lost 2 bases, J lost 5 bases, and 10 bases stayed unmatched. The CDR3 spans 16 residues. The V gene's germline CDR1 is SGHTA and CDR2 FQGTGA. CDR3 sequence: CASSLEQQGIKDTQYF. The CDR3 DNA sequence: TGTGCCAGCAGCTTAGAGCAACAGGGGATCAAAGATACGCAGTATTTT.

V is TRBV7-9 and J is TRBJ2-1; 10 positions agree with TRBD2. This CDR3 has 15 residues. Germline V gives CDR1 SEHNR, CDR2 FQNEAQ (reference sequence). V gave up 3 bases and J gave up 8 bases; unmatched junction bases: 7. The CDR3 spells CASSLPGLADYEQFF. The CDR3 DNA follows: TGTGCCAGCAGCTTGCCCGGACTAGCGGACTATGAGCAGTTCTTC.

The CDR3 region is CASTRTGSQGTQYF. The CDR3 DNA reads TGTGCCAGCACCCGTACCGGGAGTCAGGGGACCCAGTACTTC. V gene TRBV6-5 combines with J gene TRBJ2-5, with a weak D call TRBD2 (6 bases). The V gene's germline CDR1 is MNHEY and CDR2 SVGAGI. This CDR3 comprises 14 residues. Trimming left V 7 bases short and J 7 bases short, with 19 bases between.

The chain has TRBV25-1 and TRBJ2-7; 9 nucleotides align to TRBD1. CDR1 and CDR2 from the germline V gene are MGHDK and SYGVNS. V shed 3 bases, J shed 5 bases, and the junction held 8 bases outside the gene matches. The CDR3 totals 15 residues. CDR3 protein: CASSDRTGVYHEQYF. Here the CDR3 DNA reads TGTGCCAGCAGTGACCGGACAGGGGTATACCACGAGCAGTACTTC.

The V call is TRBV7-8, the J call TRBJ1-6; no clear D. The CDR3 has 13 amino acids. Germline CDR1 SGHVS, CDR2 FQNEAQ. The V gene lost 6 bases and the J gene lost 8 bases, with 11 bases spanning the gap. The CDR3 nucleotides read TGTGCCAGCAGGGCAGGTGGGGATTCACCCCTCCACTTT. Residues: CASRAGGDSPLHF.

This clone was seen more than once but under ten times. V usage is TRBV12-5 and J usage is TRBJ2-1; TRBD1 matches at 10 bases. The germline CDR1 and CDR2 sequences are LGHNT and FRNRAP. Trimming cost V 3 bases and J 9 bases; bases outside gene matches: 8. This CDR3 contains 15 residues. DNA of the CDR3: TGTGCTAGTGGTTTTCATAGACAGGGGGCTGGTGAGCAGTTCTTC. The encoded protein is CASGFHRQGAGEQFF.

This clone has just a few counts. V gene TRBV30 combines with J gene TRBJ1-4; TRBD1 might be the D (5 bases). Trimming shortened V by 4 bases and J by 7 bases, and 10 bases separated the two germline ends. From germline, CDR1 is GTSNPN and CDR2 SVGIG (reference sequence). CDR3 length: 12 amino acids. The CDR3 loop is CAWNKGSEKLFF. In nucleotides, the CDR3 is TGTGCCTGGAACAAGGGGTCTGAAAAACTGTTTTTT.

The genes are TRBV7-9 and TRBJ2-7, with D possibly matching TRBD1 (5 bases). The CDR3 consists of 12 residues. Germline CDR1 SEHNR, CDR2 FQNEAQ (reference sequence). The V end was cut by 3 bases, the J end by 3 bases, with 6 bases between. CDR3 protein: CASSLDNYEQYF. The CDR3 DNA reads as TGTGCCAGCAGCTTGGACAACTACGAGCAGTACTTC.

The gene calls are TRBV30 and TRBJ2-3; D remains unclear. Trimming shortened V by 3 bases and J by 5 bases, and 15 bases separated the two germline ends. CDR3 length equals 14 residues. Per the germline V gene, CDR1 is GTSNPN and CDR2 is SVGIG (reference sequence). Written as DNA, the CDR3 is TGTGCCTGGAGCGTCGACGCATCGGGAGATACGCAGTATTTT. Its protein is CAWSVDASGDTQYF.

The sample holds a few counts of this clone. The chain employs TRBV7-8 and TRBJ2-7, with TRBD1 identical over 7 bases. This CDR3 spans 13 amino acids. J was trimmed by 2 bases and V by 5 bases; bases with no gene match: 3. CDR1 and CDR2 (germline): SGHVS, FQNEAQ. CDR3 coding DNA: TGTGCCAGCAGCCCGACAGGGACCTACGAGCAGTACTTC. As protein: CASSPTGTYEQYF.

This clone was picked up a small number of times. The rearrangement links TRBV5-1 to TRBJ2-5; weak D call: TRBD2 (5 bases). The CDR3 contains 13 residues. The V and J ends lost 5 bases and 7 bases respectively, with 15 bases between them. Germline lookup yields CDR1 SGHRS and CDR2 YFSETQ. The CDR3 nucleotides are TGCGCCAGCAGTTCGTCAGGCGAGGGGACCCAGTACTTC. Its protein is CASSSSGEGTQYF.

This clone was counted between two and nine times. The rearrangement uses TRBV15 and TRBJ1-6, with 8 positions matching TRBD1. The CDR3 has 15 amino acids. Trimming cost V 0 bases and J 6 bases; bases outside gene matches: 1. The germline V gene encodes CDR1 LNHNV and CDR2 YYDKDF (reference sequence). CDR3 nucleotide sequence: TGTGCCACCAGCAGAGAGCAGGGGGCTAATTCACCCCTCCACTTT. It encodes CATSREQGANSPLHF.

The genes are TRBV19 and TRBJ1-6; D unclear. The CDR3 is 17 residues long. CDR1 is LNHDA and CDR2 is SQIVND in the germline V gene (reference sequence). Deletions cut 3 bases from V and 2 bases from J, with 14 bases between. The CDR3 is CASSIPAAGAYNSPLHF. The CDR3 region has the DNA TGTGCCAGTAGTATTCCAGCGGCCGGCGCCTATAATTCACCCCTCCACTTT.

This clone was seen at least ten times. This chain uses TRBV12-2 with TRBJ2-4; TRBD1 reflects the table's D call only, with no check against the DNA. TRBV12-2 is designated a pseudogene. The CDR3 extends over 16 amino acids. CDR3 nucleotides: TGTGCAAGTCGCTTAGCCTTAGACAGGCACAAAAACATTCAGTACTTC. Residues: CASRLALDRHKNIQYF.

This chain joins TRBV5-1 and TRBJ2-3; D is undetermined. The CDR3 sequence is 14 residues long. The V end was cut by 0 bases, the J end by 3 bases, with 8 bases between. Germline loops: CDR1 SGHRS, CDR2 YFSETQ. The CDR3 DNA sequence: TGCGCCAGCAGCTTGGCCGTCGGGACAGATACGCAGTATTTT. Its protein is CASSLAVGTDTQYF.

Only a few counts were recorded for this clone. The chain recombines TRBV6-5 with TRBJ1-3; D is ambiguous. The germline V gene encodes CDR1 MNHEY and CDR2 SVGAGI. CDR3 length: 14 residues. Trimming removed 6 bases from V and 0 bases from J, with 9 bases in between. The CDR3 is CASSEPFSGNTIYF. The CDR3 DNA reads TGTGCCAGCAGCGAACCTTTCTCTGGAAACACCATATATTTT.

The chain couples TRBV7-2 to TRBJ2-5, with a tentative D call TRBD2 (6 bases). This CDR3 is 15 amino acids long. Germline values: CDR1 SGHTA, CDR2 FQGNSA. Deletions cut 5 bases from V and 2 bases from J, with 15 bases between. CDR3 sequence: CASSLMGGRQETQYF. Here the CDR3 DNA reads TGTGCCAGCAGCCTTATGGGGGGACGGCAAGAGACCCAGTACTTC.

In nucleotides, the CDR3 is TGTGCCAGCAGCTTTGGACTAGCGGAGACAGATACGCAGTATTTT. It specifies CASSFGLAETDTQYF. This rearrangement joins TRBV7-9 to TRBJ2-3; TRBD2 matches at 10 bases. CDR1 and CDR2 (germline): SEHNR, FQNEAQ (reference sequence). V lost 3 bases, J lost 3 bases, and 3 bases stayed unmatched. This CDR3 comprises 15 residues.

Ten or more counts support this clone. The rearrangement links TRBV13 to TRBJ2-5; D may be TRBD2 (6 bases). The CDR3 has 14 residues. CDR1 is PRHDT and CDR2 is FYEKMQ in the germline V gene (reference sequence). The ends were cut back, 0 bases at V and 1 base at J, with 6 bases in the middle. The CDR3: CASSLGTSQETQYF. CDR3 sequence (DNA): TGTGCCAGCAGCTTAGGGACTAGCCAAGAGACCCAGTACTTC.

At least ten counts were recorded for this clone. The rearrangement uses TRBV6-5 and TRBJ1-1; TRBD1 matches at 8 bases. The CDR3 loop spans 13 amino acids. CDR1 is MNHEY and CDR2 is SVGAGI in the germline V gene. The trim removed 5 bases at V and 3 bases at J, leaving 2 bases unmatched. This CDR3 reads CASSVDRDTEAFF. In DNA form, the CDR3 reads TGTGCCAGCAGTGTGGACAGGGACACTGAAGCTTTCTTT.

This chain joins TRBV29-1 and TRBJ2-7, with 7 bases fitting TRBD1. The CDR3 consists of 13 residues. V dropped 4 bases and J dropped 5; count of bases not matched to a gene: 8. Germline values: CDR1 SQVTM, CDR2 ANQGSEA. Written as DNA, the CDR3 is TGCAGCGTTGCGGGACAGTACCTCGACGAGCAGTACTTC. This sequence encodes CSVAGQYLDEQYF.

This clone was detected a few times. The chain joins TRBV28 to TRBJ2-3; D is perhaps TRBD2 (6 bases). Germline-derived CDR1 and CDR2 are MDHEN and SYDVKM. CDR3 length: 14 residues. V gave up 7 bases and J gave up 4 bases, with 15 bases separating them. The chain's CDR3 is CASTAWRGSDTQYF. CDR3 coding DNA: TGTGCCAGCACGGCCTGGAGGGGATCAGATACGCAGTATTTT.

This clone showed up just a few times. The chain has TRBV2 and TRBJ2-7, with a possible D match to TRBD1 (5 bases). This CDR3 has 13 amino acids. V lost 6 bases to trimming and J lost 3 bases, with 12 bases between them. The germline gives CDR1 SNHLY, CDR2 FYNNEI. CDR3 sequence: CASSNLQDYEQYF. DNA of the CDR3: TGTGCCAGCAGCAATTTACAGGACTACGAGCAGTACTTC. Full variable domain (remainder filled in from reference TRBV2 and TRBJ2-7): EPEVTQTPSHQVTQMGQEVILRCVPISNHLYFYWYRQILGQKVEFLVSFYNNEISEKSEIFDDQFSVERPDGSNFTLKIRSTKLEDSAMYFCASSNLQDYEQYFGPGTRLTVT.

The rearrangement uses TRBV7-2 and TRBJ2-1; D is possibly TRBD2 (6 bases). This CDR3 contains 18 residues. Germline V lookup: CDR1 SGHTA, CDR2 FQGNSA. V lost 1 base, J lost 4 bases, and 20 bases lay in between. This CDR3 reads CASSLVGGLTTKYNEQFF. In DNA, the CDR3 is TGTGCCAGCAGCTTAGTTGGGGGGTTGACGACCAAATACAATGAGCAGTTCTTC.

V usage is TRBV28 and J usage is TRBJ2-3, with TRBD2 matching over 8 bases. The CDR3 covers 14 residues. Germline V gives CDR1 MDHEN, CDR2 SYDVKM. V was clipped by 4 bases and J by 5 bases; unmatched bases: 5. CDR3 bases: TGTGCCAGCAGTTCCCAGCGGGGGAAAGATACGCAGTATTTT. Amino acid sequence: CASSSQRGKDTQYF. Full variable domain (rest looked up from reference TRBV28 and TRBJ2-3): DVKVTQSSRYLVKRTGEKVFLECVQDMDHENMFWYRQDPGLGLRLIYFSYDVKMKEKGDIPEGYSVSREKKERFSLILESASTNQTSMYLCASSSQRGKDTQYFGPGTRLTVL.

The rearrangement joins TRBV4-3 to TRBJ2-1; D may correspond to TRBD1 or TRBD2 (6 bases each). V was cut by 1 base and J by 7 bases, with 14 bases left in between. This CDR3 region has 15 residues. The germline V gene encodes CDR1 LGHNA and CDR2 YSLEER. CDR3 sequence (DNA): TGCGCCAGCAGCCAAGTTCTGACAGGAGGGAATGAGCAGTTCTTC. This gives the protein CASSQVLTGGNEQFF.